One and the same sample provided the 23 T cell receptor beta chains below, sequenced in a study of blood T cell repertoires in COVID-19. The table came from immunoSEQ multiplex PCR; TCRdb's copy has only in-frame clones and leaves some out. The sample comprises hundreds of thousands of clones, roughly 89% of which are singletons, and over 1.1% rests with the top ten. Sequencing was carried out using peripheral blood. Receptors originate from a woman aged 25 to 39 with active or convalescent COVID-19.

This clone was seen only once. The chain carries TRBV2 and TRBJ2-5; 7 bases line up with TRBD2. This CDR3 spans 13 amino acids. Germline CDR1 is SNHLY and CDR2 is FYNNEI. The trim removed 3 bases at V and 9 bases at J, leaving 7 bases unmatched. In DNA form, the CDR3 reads TGTGCCAGCAGTGAGGGGCGGGAGACCCCCCAGTACTTC. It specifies CASSEGRETPQYF.

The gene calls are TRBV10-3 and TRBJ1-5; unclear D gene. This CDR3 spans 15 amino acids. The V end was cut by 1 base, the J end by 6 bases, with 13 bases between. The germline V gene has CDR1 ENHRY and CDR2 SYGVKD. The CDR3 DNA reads TGTGCCATCAGTGAGTTAGAGGGTTCGCTTCAGCCCCAGCATTTT. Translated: CAISELEGSLQPQHF.

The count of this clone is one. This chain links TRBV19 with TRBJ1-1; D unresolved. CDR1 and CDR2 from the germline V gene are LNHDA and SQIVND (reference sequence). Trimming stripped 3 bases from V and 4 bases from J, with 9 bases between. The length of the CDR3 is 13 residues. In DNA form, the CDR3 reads TGTGCCAGTAGTATGACATGGCTCACTGAAGCTTTCTTT. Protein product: CASSMTWLTEAFF.

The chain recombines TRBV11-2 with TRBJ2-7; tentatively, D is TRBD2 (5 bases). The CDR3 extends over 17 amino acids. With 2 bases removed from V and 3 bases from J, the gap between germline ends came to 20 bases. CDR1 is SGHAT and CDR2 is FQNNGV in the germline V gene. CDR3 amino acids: CASSLNIGGNNFYEQYF. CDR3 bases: TGTGCCAGCAGCTTAAATATTGGAGGAAATAACTTCTACGAGCAGTACTTC.

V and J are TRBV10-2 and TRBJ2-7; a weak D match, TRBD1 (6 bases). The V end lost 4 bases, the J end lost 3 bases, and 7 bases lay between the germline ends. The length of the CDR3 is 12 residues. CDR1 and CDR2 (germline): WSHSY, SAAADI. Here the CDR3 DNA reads TGCGCCAGCAGTGGGGACAACTACGAGCAGTACTTC. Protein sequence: CASSGDNYEQYF.

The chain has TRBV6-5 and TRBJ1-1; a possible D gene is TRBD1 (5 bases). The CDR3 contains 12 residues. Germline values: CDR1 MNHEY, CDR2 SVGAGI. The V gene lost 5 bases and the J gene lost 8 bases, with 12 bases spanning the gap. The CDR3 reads CASSTTGWEAFF. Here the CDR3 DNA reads TGTGCCAGCAGTACCACAGGATGGGAAGCTTTCTTT.

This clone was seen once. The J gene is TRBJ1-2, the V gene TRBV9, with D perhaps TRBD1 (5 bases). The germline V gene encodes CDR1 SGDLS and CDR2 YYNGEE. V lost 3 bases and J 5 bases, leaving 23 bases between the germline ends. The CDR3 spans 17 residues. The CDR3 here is CASSANLAGDVLYGYTF. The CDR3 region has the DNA TGTGCCAGCAGCGCGAACCTCGCGGGGGATGTTCTGTATGGCTACACCTTC.

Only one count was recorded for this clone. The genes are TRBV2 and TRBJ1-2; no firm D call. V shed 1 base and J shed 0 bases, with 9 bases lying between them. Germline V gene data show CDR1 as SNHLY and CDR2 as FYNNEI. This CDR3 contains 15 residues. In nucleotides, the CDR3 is TGTGCCAGCAGTGAAGGGCAGGCAGCTAACTATGGCTACACCTTC. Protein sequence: CASSEGQAANYGYTF.

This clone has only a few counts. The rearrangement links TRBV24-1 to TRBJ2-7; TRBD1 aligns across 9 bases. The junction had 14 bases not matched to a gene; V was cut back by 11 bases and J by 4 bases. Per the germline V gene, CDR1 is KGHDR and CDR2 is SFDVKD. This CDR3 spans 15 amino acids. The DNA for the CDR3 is TGTGCCAGGCACGTCCGGGGACAGGGATTATACGAGCAGTACTTC. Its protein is CARHVRGQGLYEQYF.

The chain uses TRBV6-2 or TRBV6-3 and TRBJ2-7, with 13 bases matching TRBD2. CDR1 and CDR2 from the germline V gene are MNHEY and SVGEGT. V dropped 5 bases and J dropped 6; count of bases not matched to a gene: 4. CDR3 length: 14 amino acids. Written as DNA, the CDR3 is TGTGCCAGCAGTATCGGACTAGCGGGAGCCGAGCAGTACTTC. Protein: CASSIGLAGAEQYF.

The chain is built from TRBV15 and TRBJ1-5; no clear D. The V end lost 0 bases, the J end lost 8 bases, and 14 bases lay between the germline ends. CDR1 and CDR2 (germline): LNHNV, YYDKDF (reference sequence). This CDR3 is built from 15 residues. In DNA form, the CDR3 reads TGTGCCACCAGCAGAGATGGAGGACGGACGAAGCCCCAGCATTTT. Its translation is CATSRDGGRTKPQHF. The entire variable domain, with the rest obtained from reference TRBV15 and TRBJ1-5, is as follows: DAMVIQNPRYQVTQFGKPVTLSCSQTLNHNVMYWYQQKSSQAPKLLFHYYDKDFNNEADTPDNFQSRRPNTSFCFLDIRSPGLGDTAMYLCATSRDGGRTKPQHFGDGTRLSIL.

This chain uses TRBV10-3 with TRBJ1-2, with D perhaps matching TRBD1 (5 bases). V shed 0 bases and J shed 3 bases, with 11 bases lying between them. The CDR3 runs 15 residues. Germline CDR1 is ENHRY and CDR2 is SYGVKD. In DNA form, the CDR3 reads TGTGCCATCAGTGAGTCAGTGGGGCTAGACTATGGCTACACCTTC. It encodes CAISESVGLDYGYTF.

CDR3 coding DNA: TGTGCCAGCAGCGGACCGAGGGAGAGCGGGGTAGACTTGCGGGAGCAGTACTTC. This encodes CASSGPRESGVDLREQYF. This chain joins TRBV7-8 and TRBJ2-7, with 7 bases identical to TRBD2. J gave up 7 bases and V 5 bases, and 23 bases lay outside the gene matches. The CDR3 extends over 18 amino acids. Germline V gene data show CDR1 as SGHVS and CDR2 as FQNEAQ.

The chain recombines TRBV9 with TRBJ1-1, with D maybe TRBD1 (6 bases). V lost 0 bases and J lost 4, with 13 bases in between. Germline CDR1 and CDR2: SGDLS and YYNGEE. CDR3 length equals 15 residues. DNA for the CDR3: TGTGCCAGCAGCGTAGCATCCACAGGGCCCACTGAAGCTTTCTTT. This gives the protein CASSVASTGPTEAFF.

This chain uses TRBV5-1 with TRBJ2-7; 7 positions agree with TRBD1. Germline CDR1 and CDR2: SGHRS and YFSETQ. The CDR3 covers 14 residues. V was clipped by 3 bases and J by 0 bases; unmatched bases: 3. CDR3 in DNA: TGCGCCAGCAGCTATCAGGGGGTCTCCTACGAGCAGTACTTC. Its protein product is CASSYQGVSYEQYF.

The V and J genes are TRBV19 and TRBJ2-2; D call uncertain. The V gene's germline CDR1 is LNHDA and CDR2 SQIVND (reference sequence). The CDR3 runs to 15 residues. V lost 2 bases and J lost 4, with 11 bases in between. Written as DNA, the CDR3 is TGTGCCAGTAGTATAATGGCAGGTTCCACCGGGGAGCTGTTTTTT. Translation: CASSIMAGSTGELFF.

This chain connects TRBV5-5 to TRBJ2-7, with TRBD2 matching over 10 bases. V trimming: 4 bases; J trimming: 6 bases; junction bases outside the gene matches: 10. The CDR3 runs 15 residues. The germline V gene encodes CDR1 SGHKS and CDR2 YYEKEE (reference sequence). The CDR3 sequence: CASSMGRLAGVEQYF. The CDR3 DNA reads TGTGCCAGCAGCATGGGTCGGCTAGCGGGAGTCGAGCAGTACTTC.

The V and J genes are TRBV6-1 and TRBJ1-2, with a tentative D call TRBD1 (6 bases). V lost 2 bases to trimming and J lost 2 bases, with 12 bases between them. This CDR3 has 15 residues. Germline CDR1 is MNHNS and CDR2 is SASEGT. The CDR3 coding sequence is TGTGCCAGCAGTGAACGTCAGGGGAACAACTATGGCTACACCTTC. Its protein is CASSERQGNNYGYTF.

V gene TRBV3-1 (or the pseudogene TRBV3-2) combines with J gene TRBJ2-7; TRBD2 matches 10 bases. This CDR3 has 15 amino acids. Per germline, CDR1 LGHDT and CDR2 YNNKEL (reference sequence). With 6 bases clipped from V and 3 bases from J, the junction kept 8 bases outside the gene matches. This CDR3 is CASSRSGRAVYEQYF. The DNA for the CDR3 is TGTGCCAGCAGTCGAAGCGGGAGGGCAGTCTACGAGCAGTACTTC.

This CDR3 reads CASSSREAETQYF. DNA of the CDR3: TGCGCCAGCAGCTCGAGGGAGGCGGAGACCCAGTACTTC. The chain is built from TRBV4-1 and TRBJ2-5; a possible D gene is TRBD2 (6 bases). With 5 bases removed from V and 5 bases from J, the gap between germline ends came to 12 bases. CDR3 length: 13 amino acids. The germline CDR1 and CDR2 sequences are MGHRA and YSYEKL.

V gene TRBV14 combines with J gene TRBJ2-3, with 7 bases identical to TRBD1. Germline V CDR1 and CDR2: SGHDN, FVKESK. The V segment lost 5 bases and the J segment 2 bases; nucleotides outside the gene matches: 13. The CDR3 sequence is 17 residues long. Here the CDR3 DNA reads TGTGCCAGCAGCTACTTGACCGGGACAGAAGCCACAGATACGCAGTATTTT. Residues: CASSYLTGTEATDTQYF.

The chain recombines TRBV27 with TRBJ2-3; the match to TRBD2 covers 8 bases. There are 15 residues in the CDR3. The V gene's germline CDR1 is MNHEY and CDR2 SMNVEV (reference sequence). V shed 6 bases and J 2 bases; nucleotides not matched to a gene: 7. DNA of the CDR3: TGTGCCAGCAGCCAAACGGGGGGGCCCACAGATACGCAGTATTTT. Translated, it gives CASSQTGGPTDTQYF.

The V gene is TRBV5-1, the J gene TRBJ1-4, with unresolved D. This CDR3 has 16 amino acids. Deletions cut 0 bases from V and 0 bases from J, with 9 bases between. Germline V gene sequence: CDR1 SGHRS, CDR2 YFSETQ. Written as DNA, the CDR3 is TGCGCCAGCAGCTTGGACGCCTCAGCAACTAATGAAAAACTGTTTTTT. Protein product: CASSLDASATNEKLFF.